Each of the 17 T cell receptor beta chains below was sequenced from the same sample in a study of Graves' ophthalmopathy and Graves' hyperthyroidism. Amplified material comprised TCR beta CDR3 regions derived from RNA transcripts. Amplification began with first-round RT-PCR using HTBI primers, then second-round multiplex PCR was performed. One entry per CDR3 protein results from TCRdb running MiXCR on the multiplex PCR reads. The repertoire includes about 400,000 distinct CDR3 sequences, 18% of them detected once, and around 1.5% sits in the top ten. Sequencing used peripheral blood. The receptors originated from a woman in her late teens or twenties with Graves' ophthalmopathy.

This clonotype has at least ten counts. The chain has TRBV6-2 or TRBV6-3 and TRBJ2-7; 7 bases line up with TRBD1. Germline loops: CDR1 MNHEY, CDR2 SVGEGT. The CDR3 consists of 13 residues. J lost 3 bases, V lost 4 bases, and 3 bases had no gene match. Written as DNA, the CDR3 is TGTGCCAGCAGTTTGGACAGGCACTACGAGCAGTACTTC. Translating it yields CASSLDRHYEQYF.

This clonotype was seen many times. V and J are TRBV2 and TRBJ2-7; no clear D. The CDR3 is made up of 14 amino acids. Trimming shortened V by 7 bases and J by 4 bases, and 17 bases separated the two germline ends. Germline CDR1 is SNHLY and CDR2 is FYNNEI. As DNA, the CDR3 is TGTGCCAGCACTCCGGGCCATAGTCGGTACGAGCAGTACTTC. It encodes CASTPGHSRYEQYF.

In the case of this clonotype: Lacking the conserved final phenylalanine or tryptophan, this CDR3 likely reflects a read error. The V gene is TRBV12-3 or TRBV12-4, the J gene TRBJ2-2; D ambiguous. The CDR3 is 11 residues long. Written as DNA, the CDR3 is TGTGCCATCAGTTTCACCGGGGAGCTGTTTCTT. Its translation: CAISFTGELFL.

This clonotype has ten or more counts. This chain's CDR3 is CSVDKGRGTEAFF. Here the CDR3 DNA reads TGCAGCGTTGATAAAGGTCGAGGAACTGAAGCTTTCTTT. The rearrangement links TRBV29-1 to TRBJ1-1; D unclear. This CDR3 has 13 residues. Germline loops: CDR1 SQVTM, CDR2 ANQGSEA. Trimming shortened V by 3 bases and J by 5 bases, and 13 bases separated the two germline ends.

This chain links TRBV12-3 or TRBV12-4 with TRBJ2-5, with D perhaps given as TRBD1 or TRBD2 (5 bases each). The V end lost 3 bases, the J end lost 7 bases, and 12 bases lay between the germline ends. The CDR3 runs 13 residues. The CDR3 nucleotides read TGTGCCAGCAGTTTTGACAATGGGGGGACCCAGTACTTC. It is translated as CASSFDNGGTQYF.

This clonotype showed up many times. The rearrangement links TRBV28 to TRBJ2-7, with TRBD1 matching 7 bases. This CDR3 spans 15 amino acids. Trimming at V came to 5 bases and at J to 0 bases, leaving 7 bases not matched to a gene. Germline V CDR1 and CDR2: MDHEN, SYDVKM. Here the CDR3 DNA reads TGTGCCAGCAGTCCCACGGGACAGAGCTCCTACGAGCAGTACTTC. Its translation is CASSPTGQSSYEQYF.

This clonotype showed up just once. The junction departs from the called germline gene at one end, perhaps through a read error. The chain carries TRBV7-9 and TRBJ1-1; maybe TRBD1 (6 bases). The CDR3 loop spans 13 amino acids. Germline assignment: CDR1 SEHNR and CDR2 FQNEAQ (reference sequence). This CDR3 reads CASSRLGGTGAFF. DNA for the CDR3: TGTGCCAGCAGCCGTCTTGGGGGCACTGGAGCTTTCTTT.

This clonotype showed up many times. The V gene is TRBV12-3 or TRBV12-4, the J gene TRBJ2-5; no clear D. This CDR3 is built from 12 residues. Trimming stripped 3 bases from V and 7 bases from J, with 9 bases between. CDR3 sequence reads: CASSLEKTTQYF. CDR3 sequence (DNA): TGTGCCAGCAGTTTGGAGAAGACGACCCAGTACTTC.

This clonotype was counted many times. CDR3 DNA sequence: TGCGCCAGCAGCTTGGCCCCGGAGGTACAGAACACCGGGGAGCTGTTTTTT. Translated: CASSLAPEVQNTGELFF. The J gene is TRBJ2-2, the V gene TRBV5-1, with D maybe TRBD2 (5 bases). The CDR3 is 17 residues long. The V and J ends lost 0 bases and 1 base respectively, with 13 bases between them. From germline, CDR1 is SGHRS and CDR2 YFSETQ.

This clonotype has at least ten counts. This chain connects TRBV4-1 to TRBJ2-7, with 7 bases lining up with TRBD1. Trimming cost V 5 bases and J 2 bases; bases outside gene matches: 12. Germline V gene lookup returns CDR1 MGHRA and CDR2 YSYEKL. The CDR3 covers 16 residues. The CDR3 coding sequence is TGCGCCAGCAGCTTTTCCCCGGCAGGGGGACCCTACGAGCAGTACTTC. It specifies CASSFSPAGGPYEQYF.

This clonotype was seen at least ten times. This rearrangement joins TRBV7-2 to TRBJ1-5; the D is unclear. V shed 0 bases and J shed 7 bases, with 22 bases lying between them. CDR1 and CDR2 from the germline V gene are SGHTA and FQGNSA. The CDR3 has 18 amino acids. CDR3 amino acids: CASSLAATSLAWNQPQHF. In DNA form, the CDR3 reads TGTGCCAGCAGCTTAGCCGCTACAAGCCTCGCTTGGAACCAGCCCCAGCATTTT.

V gene TRBV6-1 combines with J gene TRBJ2-2; D is uncertain. CDR3 length: 14 residues. Germline-derived CDR1 and CDR2 are MNHNS and SASEGT. The V and J ends lost 0 bases and 7 bases respectively, with 9 bases between them. CDR3 in amino acids: CASSEARVGGELFF. CDR3 bases: TGTGCCAGCAGTGAAGCTCGGGTGGGCGGGGAGCTGTTTTTT.

The chain couples TRBV25-1 to TRBJ2-5; D gene ambiguous. Germline CDR1 is MGHDK and CDR2 is SYGVNS. Trimming shortened V by 8 bases and J by 4 bases, and 14 bases separated the two germline ends. The CDR3 has 13 residues. CDR3 residues: CASALQEIETQYF. CDR3 nucleotides: TGTGCCAGCGCTCTCCAGGAGATAGAGACCCAGTACTTC.

The J gene is TRBJ2-7, the V gene TRBV18, with a weak D call TRBD1 (6 bases). The CDR3 totals 13 residues. Deletions cut 2 bases from V and 7 bases from J, with 12 bases between. CDR1 KGHSH and CDR2 LQKENI come from the germline V gene. CDR3 sequence (DNA): TGTGCCAGCTCACCAAAGGGTGACAGGGAGCAGTACTTC. Translation gives CASSPKGDREQYF.

This clonotype has ten or more counts. The rearrangement links TRBV6-1 to TRBJ2-5; a possible D gene is TRBD1 (7 bases). Trimming took 8 bases from V and 5 from J, leaving 21 bases between them. The CDR3 runs to 15 residues. Looked up from germline, CDR1 is MNHNS and CDR2 is SASEGT. The CDR3: CASGRQGGARETQYF. CDR3 sequence (DNA): TGTGCCAGCGGACGACAGGGAGGCGCTCGGGAGACCCAGTACTTC.

Ten or more counts support this clonotype. The chain is built from TRBV19 and TRBJ1-2, with TRBD1 matching over 8 bases. The CDR3 covers 15 residues. After removal of 7 bases from V and 3 bases from J, the junction contained 10 bases not matched to a gene. Per the germline V gene, CDR1 is LNHDA and CDR2 is SQIVND (reference sequence). Here the CDR3 reads CASTLGTGGDYGYTF. The DNA for the CDR3 is TGTGCCAGTACCCTAGGGACAGGTGGGGACTATGGCTACACCTTC.

This clonotype was detected many times. The rearrangement links TRBV20-1 to TRBJ2-3, with D tentatively TRBD1 (5 bases). Germline values: CDR1 DFQATT, CDR2 SNEGSKA (reference sequence). This CDR3 has 15 residues. The V end was cut by 0 bases, the J end by 11 bases, with 21 bases between. The CDR3 is CSARDDSEVTQGQYF. DNA of the CDR3: TGCAGTGCTAGAGACGACAGTGAGGTCACCCAGGGGCAGTATTTT.